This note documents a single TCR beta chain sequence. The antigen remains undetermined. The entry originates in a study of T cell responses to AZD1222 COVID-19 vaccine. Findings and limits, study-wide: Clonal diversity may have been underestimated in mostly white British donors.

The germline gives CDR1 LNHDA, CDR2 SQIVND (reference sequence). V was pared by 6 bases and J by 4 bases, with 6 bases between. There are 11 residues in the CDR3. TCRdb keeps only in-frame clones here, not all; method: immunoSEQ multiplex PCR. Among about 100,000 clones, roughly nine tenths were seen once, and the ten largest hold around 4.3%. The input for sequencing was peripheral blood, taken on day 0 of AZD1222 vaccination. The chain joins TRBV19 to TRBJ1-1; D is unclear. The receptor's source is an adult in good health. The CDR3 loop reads CASSAGTEAFF. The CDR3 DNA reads TGTGCCAGTAGCGCGGGCACTGAAGCTTTCTTT.